Detailed here is one TCR beta chain. This entry comes from a study of control samples from healthy donors and cancer patients. The CDR3 length is 15 residues. Germline CDR1 SEHNR, CDR2 FQNEAQ (reference sequence). The V end was cut by 5 bases, the J end by 0 bases, with 13 bases between. Clones were sequenced by immunoSEQ multiplex PCR, and TCRdb holds only the in-frame ones, with some missing. The repertoire holds about 140,000 clones, around 94% seen once, with about an eighth in the top ten. This chain uses TRBV7-9 with TRBJ1-1; perhaps TRBD1 as D (6 bases). This TCR derives from a man in his forties or fifties in good health. Sequencing was performed on blood. The CDR3 sequence is CASSPGTPMNTEAFF. CDR3 coding DNA: TGTGCCAGCAGCCCCGGGACACCCATGAACACTGAAGCTTTCTTT. Full variable domain (remainder filled in from reference TRBV7-9 and TRBJ1-1): DTGVSQNPRHKITKRGQNVTFRCDPISEHNRLYWYRQTLGQGPEFLTYFQNEAQLEKSRLLSDRFSAERPKGSFSTLEIQRTEQGDSAMYLCASSPGTPMNTEAFFGQGTRLTVV.